The clone carrying this T cell receptor beta chain was observed a handful of times. The antigen is undetermined. Combining iRepertoire HTBI primers with Arm-PCR of CDR3 regions, the authors built TCR beta libraries. TCRdb passed the multiplex PCR reads through MiXCR, listing each CDR3 protein once. The profile covers around 510,000 distinct CDR3 sequences, with less than 25% appearing a single time and 6.5% to 10% taken by the ten largest. The data derive from a study of regulatory T cells in long-lasting Graves disease. The overall study: Persistence in Graves' disease required over 5 years of antithyroid drugs plus positive TSH receptor antibodies. Points from the study as a whole: A limited number of samples was an acknowledged limitation. TRBV28, TRBJ1-2 and TRBJ2-5 were favored in persistent disease.

V lost 6 bases, J lost 0 bases, and 15 bases lay in between. CDR1 MDHEN and CDR2 SYDVKM come from the germline V gene. This CDR3 has 15 amino acids. Indicated time point: persistent/refractory GD, antithyroid drugs over 5 years with positive TRAb. From RNA extracted from PBMCs, the TCR library was made. This clonotype was obtained from a female donor with Graves disease. The sequences come from peripheral blood mononuclear cells (PBMCs), collected when the disease was refractory, from a patient treated with antithyroid drugs. J is TRBJ2-7 and V is TRBV28; D is ambiguous. The CDR3 nucleotides are TGTGCCAGCAGACCTCTTCGCGGTCCCTCCTACGAGCAGTACTTC. Amino acid sequence: CASRPLRGPSYEQYF.